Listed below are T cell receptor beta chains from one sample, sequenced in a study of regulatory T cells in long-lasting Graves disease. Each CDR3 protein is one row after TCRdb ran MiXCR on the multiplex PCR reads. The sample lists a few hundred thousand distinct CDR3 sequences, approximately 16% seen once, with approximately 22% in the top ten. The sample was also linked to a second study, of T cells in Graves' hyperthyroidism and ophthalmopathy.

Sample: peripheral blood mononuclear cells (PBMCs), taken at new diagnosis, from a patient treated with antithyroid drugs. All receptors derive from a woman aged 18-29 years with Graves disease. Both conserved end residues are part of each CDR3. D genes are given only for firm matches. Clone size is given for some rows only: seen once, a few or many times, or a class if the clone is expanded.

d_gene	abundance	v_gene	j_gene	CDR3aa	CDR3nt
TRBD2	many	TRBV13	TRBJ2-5	CASSLAGGRQETQYF	TGTGCCAGCAGCCTTGCGGGAGGGCGGCAAGAGACCCAGTACTTC
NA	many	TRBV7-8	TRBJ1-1	CASSLRQGGENTEAFF	TGTGCCAGCAGCTTAAGGCAGGGTGGGGAGAACACTGAAGCTTTCTTT
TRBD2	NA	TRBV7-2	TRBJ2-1	CASSQGLAGVFEQFF	TGTGCCAGCAGTCAGGGACTAGCGGGAGTTTTTGAGCAGTTCTTC
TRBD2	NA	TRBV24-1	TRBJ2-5	CATSDFGLAGGETQYF	TGTGCCACCAGTGATTTTGGACTAGCGGGAGGAGAGACCCAGTACTTC
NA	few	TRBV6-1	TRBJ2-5	CASSDGWGQETQYF	TGTGCCAGCAGTGATGGTTGGGGGCAGGAGACCCAGTACTTC
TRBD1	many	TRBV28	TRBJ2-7	CASRARQGSHEQYF	TGTGCCAGCAGGGCGAGACAGGGTTCCCACGAGCAGTACTTC
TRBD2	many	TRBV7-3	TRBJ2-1	CASSLASGTYNEQFF	TGTGCCAGCAGCTTAGCTAGCGGGACCTACAATGAGCAGTTCTTC
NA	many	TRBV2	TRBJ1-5	CASSEEGFGNQPQHF	TGTGCCAGCAGTGAAGAGGGGTTTGGCAACCAGCCCCAGCATTTT
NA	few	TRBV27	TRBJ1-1	CASSKSRVNTEAFF	TGTGCCAGTAGCAAATCCAGGGTGAACACTGAAGCTTTCTTT
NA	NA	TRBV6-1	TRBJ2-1	CASSRRNQGFYNEQFF	TGTGCCAGCAGCCGACGAAATCAGGGTTTCTACAATGAGCAGTTCTTC
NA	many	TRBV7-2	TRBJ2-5	CASSLDPGQETQYF	TGTGCCAGCAGCTTAGATCCCGGGCAAGAGACCCAGTACTTC
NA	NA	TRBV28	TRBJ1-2	CASSYNGRGNYGYTF	TGTGCCAGCAGTTACAACGGCCGGGGCAACTATGGCTACACCTTC
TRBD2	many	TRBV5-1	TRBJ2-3	CASSLGSGRIADTQYF	TGCGCCAGCAGCTTGGGCAGCGGGAGGATCGCAGATACGCAGTATTTT